This T cell receptor beta chain was documented in a study of blood T cells in healthy people across ages. On this clonotype itself: What it binds is not known.

Each donor supplied 8 to 10 milliliters of peripheral blood. Broader study findings: Changes seen in expanded clonotypes were possibly confounded by donor CMV status left unknown. Diversity estimated from one million T cells was considered an underestimate.

The CDR3 extends over 16 amino acids. The V segment lost 5 bases and the J segment 4 bases; nucleotides outside the gene matches: 4. Germline CDR1 SNHLY, CDR2 FYNNEI. A sample-barcoded 5' primer and a J-beta primer mix were used in a second PCR of about 6 to 11 cycles. Using its own MiXCR run on the 5' RACE reads, TCRdb lists one record per CDR3 protein. Here the sample spans roughly 800,000 distinct CDR3 sequences, 58% being singletons. J is TRBJ2-1 and V is TRBV2; 14 nucleotides match TRBD2. Sequenced input: blood. This receptor was obtained from a man aged 30 to 39 in good health. CDR3 amino acids: CASSSTSGGVYNEQFF. CDR3 sequence (DNA): TGTGCCAGCAGTTCGACTAGCGGGGGGGTATACAATGAGCAGTTCTTC.